This T cell receptor beta chain originates from a study of blood T cells in healthy people across ages. Study-level results: A roughly linear fall in TCR beta diversity per million T cells was seen with increasing age.

V lost 2 bases, J lost 0 bases, and 6 bases lay in between. The CDR3 has 13 residues. CDR1 and CDR2 (germline): DFQATT, SNEGSKA (reference sequence). To note about this clonotype: Antigen specificity is unknown.

Primers used in a second PCR of roughly 7 to 11 cycles were a sample-barcoded 5' primer and a J-beta primer mix. Every cDNA molecule bore a tag from a template-switch adaptor containing 12 random nucleotides. Each sample yielded at least 2.5 million CDR3-containing paired-end reads. Via MiXCR, TCRdb re-called the 5' RACE reads, giving one row per CDR3 protein. The table shows around 800,000 distinct CDR3 sequences, with about 53% occurring only once. The sequenced sample was blood. The chain is built from TRBV20-1 and TRBJ2-3; D is unresolved. This TCR came from an elderly man in good health. The CDR3 DNA reads as TGCAGTGCTAGATACTCTAGCACAGATACGCAGTATTTT. Encoded protein: CSARYSSTDTQYF.